These T cell receptor beta chains were read from a single sample in a study of identical twins. Using its own MiXCR run on the 5' RACE reads, TCRdb lists one record per CDR3 protein. The sample contains under 450,000 distinct CDR3 sequences, less than 20% of which appear only once. Sequencing was performed on naive T cells sorted from blood. The source of these receptors is a man aged 50 to 60 in good health. Each CDR3 is given with its conserved first and last residue. Fields, in order: V gene, J gene, D gene, clone size, CDR3 DNA, CDR3 protein. The D gene is left open where the match is weak. Rows give clone size only sometimes, using once, few, many, or a class for an expanded clone.

TRBV6-4	TRBJ2-4	.	.	TGTGCCAGCAGTGACTCGAATCCTGCTGGGCCCAAAAACATTCAGTACTTC	CASSDSNPAGPKNIQYF
TRBV12-3/TRBV12-4	TRBJ2-2	.	few	TGTGCCAGCAGTTTAGGGGTATTGGGCACCGGGGAGCTGTTTTTT	CASSLGVLGTGELFF
TRBV10-3	TRBJ1-2	TRBD1	many	TGTGCCATCAGTGAGGGACAGGGGGCTAACTATGGCTACACCTTC	CAISEGQGANYGYTF
TRBV5-1	TRBJ2-3	.	many	TGCGCCAGCAAGCGTCTAGCCAACACAGATACGCAGTATTTT	CASKRLANTDTQYF
TRBV6-1	TRBJ2-7	TRBD1	many	TGTGCCAGCAGTCAACCGGGACAGGGCTTTGAGGAGCAGTACTTC	CASSQPGQGFEEQYF
TRBV6-5	TRBJ2-3	TRBD1	few	TGTGCCAGCAGTTCCGCGGGACAGGGGGGGGGTACGCAGTATTTT	CASSSAGQGGGTQYF
TRBV15	TRBJ2-1	TRBD2	few	TGTGCCACCAGCCAGCGGGAGGGTTCCTACAATGAGCAGTTCTTC	CATSQREGSYNEQFF
TRBV28	TRBJ2-7	TRBD1	many	TGTGCCAGCAGTTTGGCGACAGGGGGCATTTACGAGCAGTACTTC	CASSLATGGIYEQYF
TRBV25-1	TRBJ1-2	TRBD1	many	TGTGCCAGCAGTACAGGGGTCTACTATGGCTACACCTTC	CASSTGVYYGYTF
TRBV11-2	TRBJ2-3	.	few	TGTGCCAGCAGCTTAGGACGGTTCACAGATACGCAGTATTTT	CASSLGRFTDTQYF
TRBV19	TRBJ1-2	TRBD1	.	TGTGCCAGTTATGTCGGACCAGACAGGGAGACCGGCTACACCTTC	CASYVGPDRETGYTF
TRBV7-2	TRBJ2-7	.	.	TGTCCCAGCAGATTTAGCGTTCAGAGCTACGAGCAGTACTTC	CPSRFSVQSYEQYF
TRBV4-2	TRBJ2-5	TRBD1	many	TGTGCCAGCAGCCAACAGGGACAGGGCGAGACCCAGTACTTC	CASSQQGQGETQYF
TRBV20-1	TRBJ2-1	.	.	TGCAGTGCTAGATCAAGGGTGGGGGGTTCCTACAATGAGCAGTTCTTC	CSARSRVGGSYNEQFF
TRBV19	TRBJ1-2	.	.	TGTGCCAGTAGCCCCAACGGAGGCTATGGCTACACCTTC	CASSPNGGYGYTF
TRBV4-2	TRBJ2-3	TRBD2	many	TGTGCCAGCAGCCAAGATTCTTCAGCGGGGGGCACAGATACGCAGTATTTT	CASSQDSSAGGTDTQYF
TRBV20-1	TRBJ2-2	TRBD1	.	TGCAGTGCACTGACCGGGACAGGGGGCACCGGGGAGCTGTTTTTT	CSALTGTGGTGELFF
TRBV20-1	TRBJ1-5	.	few	TGCAGTGCTCCCAGCTCGGCAGGACCCAATCAGCCCCAGCATTTT	CSAPSSAGPNQPQHF
TRBV25-1	TRBJ2-1	.	few	TGTGCCAGCAGTCTACAGGCCCGAAGCGACAATGAGCAGTTCTTC	CASSLQARSDNEQFF
TRBV29-1	TRBJ1-5	.	many	TGCAGCGTTGCAGGGGAGGCGAGCAATCAGCCCCAGCATTTT	CSVAGEASNQPQHF
TRBV4-3	TRBJ2-6	.	many	TGCGCCAGCAGCCGAGAATGGGGGGCCAACGTCCTGACTTTC	CASSREWGANVLTF
TRBV5-1	TRBJ2-7	TRBD2	.	TGCGCCAGCAGCTCCTCCCGGGACTACGGAGGGACGAAGCAGTACTTC	CASSSSRDYGGTKQYF
TRBV19	TRBJ2-1	TRBD1	.	TGTGCCAGTAGTATCTCGACAGGGGGGTACAATGAGCAGTTCTTC	CASSISTGGYNEQFF
TRBV20-1	TRBJ2-7	TRBD1	few	TGCAGTGCTAGAGATCGGGCAGGGGGCTACGAGCAGTACTTC	CSARDRAGGYEQYF
TRBV7-2	TRBJ2-2	TRBD1	.	TGTGCCAGCAGATCCGGACAGGGGGGCGGGGAGCTGTTTTTT	CASRSGQGGGELFF
TRBV11-2	TRBJ2-1	TRBD2	.	TGTGCCAGCAGCTCCAGATCAGTAGCGGGGGGTATAACCTACAATGAGCAGTTCTTC	CASSSRSVAGGITYNEQFF
TRBV7-8	TRBJ2-1	.	few	TGTGCCAGCAGCTTGGGTTCTAGATGGACAGCCATTCACAATGAGCAGTTCTTC	CASSLGSRWTAIHNEQFF